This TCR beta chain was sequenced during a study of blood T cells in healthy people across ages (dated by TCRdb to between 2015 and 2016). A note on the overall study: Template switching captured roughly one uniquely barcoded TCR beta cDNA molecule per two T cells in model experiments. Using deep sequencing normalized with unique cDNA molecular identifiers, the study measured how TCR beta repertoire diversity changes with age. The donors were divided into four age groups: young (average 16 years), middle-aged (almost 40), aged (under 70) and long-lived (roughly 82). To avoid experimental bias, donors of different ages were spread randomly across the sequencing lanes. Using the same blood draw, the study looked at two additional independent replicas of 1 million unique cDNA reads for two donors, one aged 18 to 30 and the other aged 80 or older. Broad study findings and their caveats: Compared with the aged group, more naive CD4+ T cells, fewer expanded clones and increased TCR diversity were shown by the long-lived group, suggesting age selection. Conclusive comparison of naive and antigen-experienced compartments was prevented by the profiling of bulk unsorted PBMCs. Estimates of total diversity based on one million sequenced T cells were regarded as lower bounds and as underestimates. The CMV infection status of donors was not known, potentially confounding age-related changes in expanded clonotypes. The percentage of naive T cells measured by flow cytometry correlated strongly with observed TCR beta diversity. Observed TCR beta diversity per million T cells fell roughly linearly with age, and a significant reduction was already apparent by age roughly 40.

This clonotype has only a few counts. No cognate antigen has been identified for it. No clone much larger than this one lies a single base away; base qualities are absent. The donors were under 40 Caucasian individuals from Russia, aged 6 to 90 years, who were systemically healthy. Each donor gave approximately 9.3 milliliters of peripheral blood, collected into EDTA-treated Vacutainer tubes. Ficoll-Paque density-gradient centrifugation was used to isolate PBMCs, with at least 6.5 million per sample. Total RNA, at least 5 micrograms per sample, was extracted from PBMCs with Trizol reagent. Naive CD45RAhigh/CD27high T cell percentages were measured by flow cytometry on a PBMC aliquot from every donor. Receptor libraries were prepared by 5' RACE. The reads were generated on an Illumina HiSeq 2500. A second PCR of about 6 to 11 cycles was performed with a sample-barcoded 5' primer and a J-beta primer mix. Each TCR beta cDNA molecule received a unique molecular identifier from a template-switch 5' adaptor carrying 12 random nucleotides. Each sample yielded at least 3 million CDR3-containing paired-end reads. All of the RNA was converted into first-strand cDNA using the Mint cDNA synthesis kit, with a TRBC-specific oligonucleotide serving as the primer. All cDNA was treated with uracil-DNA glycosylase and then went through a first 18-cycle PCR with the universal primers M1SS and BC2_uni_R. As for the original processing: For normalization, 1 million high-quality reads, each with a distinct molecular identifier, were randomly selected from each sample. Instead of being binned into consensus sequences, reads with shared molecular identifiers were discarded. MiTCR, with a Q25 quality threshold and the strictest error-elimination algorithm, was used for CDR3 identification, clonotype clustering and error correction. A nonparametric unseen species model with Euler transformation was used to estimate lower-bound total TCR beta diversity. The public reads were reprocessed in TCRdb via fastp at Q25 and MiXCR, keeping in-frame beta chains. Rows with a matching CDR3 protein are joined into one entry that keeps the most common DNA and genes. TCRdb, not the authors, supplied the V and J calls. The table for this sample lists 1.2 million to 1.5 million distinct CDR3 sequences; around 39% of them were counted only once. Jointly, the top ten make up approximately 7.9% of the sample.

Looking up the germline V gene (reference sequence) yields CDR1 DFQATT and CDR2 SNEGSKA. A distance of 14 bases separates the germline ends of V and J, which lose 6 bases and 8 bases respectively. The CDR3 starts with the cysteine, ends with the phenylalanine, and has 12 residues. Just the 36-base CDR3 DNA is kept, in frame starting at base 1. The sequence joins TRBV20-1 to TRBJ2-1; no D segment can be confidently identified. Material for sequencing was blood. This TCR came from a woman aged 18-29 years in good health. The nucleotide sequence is TGCAGTGCCTCCGGACCGCCGGATGAGCAGTTCTTC. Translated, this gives CSASGPPDEQFF.